Given below is one TCR beta chain in context. Its specificity is not known. The source of the sample is a study of T cells after yellow fever vaccination. Study results and caveats: Detected again after the booster were most primary-vaccination clones, at 96% CD4 and 70% to 90% CD8.

There are 16 residues in the CDR3. Germline CDR1 reads LGHNA; CDR2 reads YNFKEQ. Trimming left V 0 bases short and J 6 bases short, with 15 bases between. TCRdb reprocessed the 5' RACE reads with MiXCR, giving one entry per CDR3 protein. The repertoire holds 100,000 to 150,000 distinct CDR3 sequences, with around 15% as singletons. J is TRBJ1-5 and V is TRBV4-2; maybe TRBD1 (5 bases). The sequences come from CD8+ T cells sorted from PBMCs, collected 5 days after the yellow fever booster vaccination. This TCR was recovered from a man in his late teens or twenties who received the YFV17D yellow fever vaccine. The CDR3 is CASSQDRQGKGQPQHF. CDR3 nucleotide sequence: TGTGCCAGCAGCCAAGATCGGCAGGGTAAAGGTCAGCCCCAGCATTTT.